The 21 T cell receptor beta chains reported below all come from one sample, sequenced in a study of OX40 agonist ivuxolimab in advanced cancers. The data were produced by immunoSEQ multiplex PCR, yet TCRdb's version contains in-frame clones alone and is incomplete. The table lists roughly 32,000 clones, about nine tenths of them singletons. The source material was CD4+ or CD8+ T cells sorted from blood, sampled in a trial of the OX40 agonist ivuxolimab. These receptors all come from an adult with an advanced solid tumor such as melanoma, head and neck, liver or kidney cancer.

The chain joins TRBV11-1 to TRBJ2-1; D unresolved. This CDR3 has 13 residues. Trimming left V 1 base short and J 9 bases short, with 10 bases between. Germline V lookup: CDR1 SGHAT, CDR2 FQDESV (reference sequence). The CDR3 DNA reads as TGTGCCAGCAGCTTAGGTCCTAGAGCTGAGCAGTTCTTC. Its translation: CASSLGPRAEQFF.

This sequence joins TRBV9 and TRBJ2-7; D may be TRBD1 (5 bases). The germline CDR1 and CDR2 sequences are SGDLS and YYNGEE. The CDR3 spans 15 residues. V lost 0 bases, J lost 3 bases, and 13 bases lay in between. The CDR3: CASSVGWGGDYEQYF. DNA for the CDR3: TGTGCCAGCAGCGTAGGCTGGGGCGGTGACTACGAGCAGTACTTC.

The chain employs TRBV19 and TRBJ1-5, with D unclear. Trimming removed 3 bases from V and 5 bases from J, with 11 bases in between. The CDR3 runs to 14 residues. CDR1 is LNHDA and CDR2 is SQIVND in the germline V gene (reference sequence). CDR3 residues: CASSIPSGYQPQHF. In nucleotides, the CDR3 is TGTGCCAGTAGTATCCCATCAGGTTATCAGCCCCAGCATTTT.

The chain employs TRBV5-8 and TRBJ2-7; the D gene is possibly TRBD1 (5 bases). The CDR3 length is 15 residues. V was shortened by 4 bases and J by 3 bases, with 17 bases between the two germline ends. CDR1 and CDR2 from the germline V gene are SGHTS and YDEGEE. CDR3 amino acids: CASSPDSSLFYEQYF. For the CDR3, the DNA is TGTGCCAGCAGCCCAGACAGTAGTTTATTCTACGAGCAGTACTTC.

The V call is TRBV7-9, the J call TRBJ2-3, with a tentative D call TRBD1 (6 bases). V was clipped by 5 bases and J by 0 bases, with 21 bases between them. The length of the CDR3 is 18 residues. Germline V gene data show CDR1 as SEHNR and CDR2 as FQNEAQ (reference sequence). The CDR3 DNA sequence: TGTGCCAGCAGCCCCCAAATGGGGACATCCACTAGCACAGATACGCAGTATTTT. It encodes CASSPQMGTSTSTDTQYF.

The J gene is TRBJ1-1, the V gene TRBV19; D not certain. CDR3 length equals 13 residues. Germline V gene sequence: CDR1 LNHDA, CDR2 SQIVND (reference sequence). Trimming removed 3 bases at V and 5 bases at J, with 10 bases between. The CDR3 sequence: CASSIGELTEAFF. The CDR3 coding sequence is TGTGCCAGTAGTATTGGGGAATTAACTGAAGCTTTCTTT.

This clone was seen more than once but under ten times. The rearrangement joins TRBV15 to TRBJ1-6; no clear D. The V end was cut by 5 bases, the J end by 4 bases, with 6 bases between. The CDR3 totals 13 residues. Germline-derived CDR1 and CDR2 are LNHNV and YYDKDF (reference sequence). CDR3 loop: CATSPLYNSPLHF. For the CDR3, the DNA is TGTGCCACCAGCCCCCTGTATAATTCACCCCTCCACTTT.

The CDR3 DNA reads as TGTGCCAGCAGTGAGAGGGGGGGCGCGAACACCGGGGAGCTGTTTTTT. This translates into CASSERGGANTGELFF. The chain links TRBV2 to TRBJ2-2; TRBD2 is a possible D gene (7 bases). V was cut by 3 bases and J by 0 bases, with 11 bases left in between. Germline CDR1 SNHLY, CDR2 FYNNEI. This CDR3 has 16 amino acids. Full variable domain (remainder filled in from reference TRBV2 and TRBJ2-2): EPEVTQTPSHQVTQMGQEVILRCVPISNHLYFYWYRQILGQKVEFLVSFYNNEISEKSEIFDDQFSVERPDGSNFTLKIRSTKLEDSAMYFCASSERGGANTGELFFGEGSRLTVL.

V gene TRBV11-2 combines with J gene TRBJ2-2; tentatively, D is TRBD1 or TRBD2 (5 bases each). The CDR3 runs to 13 residues. From germline, CDR1 is SGHAT and CDR2 FQNNGV. V was cut by 4 bases and J by 12 bases, with 15 bases left in between. CDR3 DNA sequence: TGTGCCAGCAGCTCGACAGAACCGGGGAAGCTGTTTTTT. Translation: CASSSTEPGKLFF.

The V gene is TRBV28, the J gene TRBJ1-4; perhaps TRBD1 as D (5 bases). There are 13 residues in the CDR3. The germline V gene has CDR1 MDHEN and CDR2 SYDVKM. V lost 6 bases, J lost 7 bases, and 12 bases lay in between. The CDR3 DNA follows: TGTGCCAGCAGCACAGAGGGGAGTGAAAAACTGTTTTTT. Its translation: CASSTEGSEKLFF.

The chain employs TRBV10-1 and TRBJ2-7; D is unresolved. V gave up 2 bases and J gave up 4 bases, with 12 bases separating them. The CDR3 spans 14 residues. CDR1 WNHNN and CDR2 SYGVQD come from the germline V gene (reference sequence). In DNA, the CDR3 is TGCGCCAGCAGTGAGACCGACCCTTTTTACGAGCAGTACTTC. Its protein is CASSETDPFYEQYF.

This sequence joins TRBV6-6 and TRBJ1-4; D unresolved. Trimming pared 2 bases from V and 6 bases from J, leaving 10 bases between. Germline values: CDR1 MNHNY, CDR2 SVGAGI (reference sequence). This CDR3 contains 14 residues. The CDR3, as DNA: TGTGCCAGCAGTTACCTCTCCAGTCATGAAAAACTGTTTTTT. Its translation is CASSYLSSHEKLFF.

The V call is TRBV27, the J call TRBJ1-1; D remains ambiguous. Germline CDR1 reads MNHEY; CDR2 reads SMNVEV (reference sequence). V lost 0 bases, J lost 1 base, and 6 bases lay in between. This CDR3 comprises 14 residues. For the CDR3, the DNA is TGTGCCAGCAGTTTATCGGCAGAGAACACTGAAGCTTTCTTT. Amino acids: CASSLSAENTEAFF.

The chain couples TRBV30 to TRBJ1-6; D is undetermined. Per the germline V gene, CDR1 is GTSNPN and CDR2 is SVGIG (reference sequence). Deletions cut 8 bases from V and 2 bases from J, with 4 bases between. The CDR3 has 11 residues. CDR3 residues: CAATYNSPLHF. The CDR3 DNA follows: TGTGCCGCAACCTATAATTCACCCCTCCACTTT.

The V and J genes are TRBV7-6 and TRBJ2-1; 7 nucleotides match TRBD1. CDR1 is SGHVS and CDR2 is FNYEAQ in the germline V gene. Unmatched junction bases numbered 3, after V lost 0 bases and J lost 7 bases. The CDR3 consists of 14 residues. CDR3 loop: CASSLALTGNEQFF. In nucleotides, the CDR3 is TGTGCCAGCAGCTTAGCCCTGACAGGGAATGAGCAGTTCTTC.

The gene calls are TRBV14 and TRBJ2-7; no firm D call. Looked up from germline, CDR1 is SGHDN and CDR2 is FVKESK. V lost 1 base and J lost 3, with 13 bases in between. The CDR3 is 15 amino acids. The CDR3 region is CASSQGAIRFYEQYF. The CDR3 DNA reads TGTGCCAGCAGCCAAGGGGCCATCAGGTTCTACGAGCAGTACTTC.

This sequence joins TRBV14 and TRBJ2-7, with 10 bases identical to TRBD2. The CDR3 length is 16 residues. CDR1 and CDR2 (germline): SGHDN, FVKESK. Losses at the gene ends were 1 base for V and 4 bases for J; bases not matched to a gene: 7. The CDR3 loop is CASSQVASGRWYEQYF. CDR3 nucleotides: TGTGCCAGCAGCCAAGTTGCTAGCGGGAGATGGTACGAGCAGTACTTC.

The chain carries TRBV20-1 and TRBJ2-1; D unclear. Trimming removed 6 bases from V and 10 bases from J, with 13 bases in between. CDR3 size: 11 residues. Germline V gives CDR1 DFQATT, CDR2 SNEGSKA (reference sequence). CDR3 sequence (DNA): TGCAGTGCCGCCCCCCGTTGGGAGCAGTTCTTC. Translation gives CSAAPRWEQFF.

V is TRBV30 and J is TRBJ2-7; no definite D call. V was cut by 4 bases and J by 2 bases, with 15 bases left in between. Germline V gene lookup returns CDR1 GTSNPN and CDR2 SVGIG (reference sequence). The CDR3 runs to 14 residues. As DNA, the CDR3 is TGTGCCTGGACAAAAATGTTGGGTCCCTACGAGCAGTACTTC. It specifies CAWTKMLGPYEQYF.

In this sample, this clone turned up once. The chain has TRBV6-5 and TRBJ2-2, with D uncertain. The germline CDR1 and CDR2 sequences are MNHEY and SVGAGI. This CDR3 region has 13 residues. Trimming left V 7 bases short and J 5 bases short, with 11 bases between. The CDR3 nucleotides are TGTGCCAGCAACATGGTAGGGACCGGGGAGCTGTTTTTT. This codes for CASNMVGTGELFF.

The genes are TRBV27 and TRBJ1-1; TRBD1 matches 7 bases. CDR1 is MNHEY and CDR2 is SMNVEV in the germline V gene (reference sequence). The length of the CDR3 is 14 residues. J lost 5 bases, V lost 2 bases, and 5 bases had no gene match. This chain's CDR3 is CASSLAGGGTEAFF. In nucleotides, the CDR3 is TGTGCCAGCAGTTTAGCAGGGGGGGGAACTGAAGCTTTCTTT.